This T cell receptor beta chain was observed in a study of CXCR3-negative and CXCR3-positive naive CD8 T cells. Looking at the study overall: Sequencing yielded some 140 million TRB reads, roughly 1.5 +/- 0.3 million per library.

Study observations and caveats: Sequencing showed both naive subsets with comparably high diversity, and memory CD8+ cells much lower. Higher TRB CDR3 hydrophobicity marked CXCR3-positive naive cells relative to CXCR3-negative naive cells.

Comments on this clonotype: What it binds is unknown.

The TRB cDNA libraries were prepared by 5' RACE with UMI labels. For each CDR3 protein, TCRdb gives one entry from its re-call of the 5' RACE reads, without DNA. The sample spans 80,000 to 95,000 distinct CDR3 sequences; the ten largest clones claim 1.6%. The naive CD8+ gate required CD45RO-CCR7+CD27+CD95- phenotype. This TCR was recovered from a human donor in good health. Some clones in this sample may be carry-over from other donors' samples. Material for sequencing was naive CXCR3- CD8+ T cells from blood. Subset denoted: CD45RO-CCR7+CD27+CD95- naive CD8+ T cells lacking CXCR3 (TNR3-).

CDR3 amino acids: CASSLNSFNEKLFF. The chain links TRBV7-2 to TRBJ1-4. Per the germline V gene, CDR1 is SGHTA and CDR2 is FQGNSA. The CDR3 contains 14 residues.